This TCR beta chain was captured in a study of blood T cell repertoires in COVID-19. The overall study: Material from acute and convalescent COVID-19 was sourced from the United States, Italy and Spain. From T cells, B-cell-depleted T cells, or PBMCs came the material, which was cDNA or gDNA.

Individuals aged roughly 18 to 95 years were recruited from approximately 22 US areas. Study processing details: Amplifying reference gene primers gave estimates of nucleated cell counts. The table came from immunoSEQ multiplex PCR; TCRdb's copy has only in-frame clones and leaves some out. V, J and clone size are taken as reported in that table, and D and trimming were inferred from the DNA itself. The data show about 170,000 clones, approximately 80% seen once. Germline CDR1 and CDR2: MNHEY and SVGEGT. The CDR3 covers 15 residues. V was cut by 6 bases and J by 0 bases, with 9 bases left in between. The receptor's source is a man aged 45-65 years who had recovered from COVID-19. The sample taken for sequencing was PBMCs or T cells enriched from blood (not recorded which). The rearrangement joins TRBV6-2 or TRBV6-3 to TRBJ2-6, with D perhaps TRBD1 (6 bases). The CDR3, as DNA: TGTGCCAGCAGCCGACAGGTCTCTGGGGCCAACGTCCTGACTTTC. Its protein product is CASSRQVSGANVLTF.